This T cell receptor (beta chain) stems from a study of metastatic and nonmetastatic thyroid tumors. Comment on this clone: The junction and the germline gene differ at one end; a read error may be behind it.

MiXCR was used by TCRdb to re-call the PCR reads. This table has tens of thousands of clones, roughly 17% appearing once. All patients were untreated before thyroid surgery. The germline gives CDR1 MNHEY, CDR2 SVGEGT. This CDR3 spans 17 amino acids. The rearrangement uses TRBV6-2 or TRBV6-3 and TRBJ1-1; 9 bases line up with TRBD1. Sequenced material: tumor tissue. The clonotype comes from a female donor with papillary thyroid cancer or a benign thyroid nodule (not recorded which). Some clones in this sample may be carry-over from other donors' samples. DNA of the CDR3: TGTTCCAGCAGACCAATCGACAGGGGGAATAGGAGGACTGAAGCTTTCTTT. Its translation is CSSRPIDRGNRRTEAFF.